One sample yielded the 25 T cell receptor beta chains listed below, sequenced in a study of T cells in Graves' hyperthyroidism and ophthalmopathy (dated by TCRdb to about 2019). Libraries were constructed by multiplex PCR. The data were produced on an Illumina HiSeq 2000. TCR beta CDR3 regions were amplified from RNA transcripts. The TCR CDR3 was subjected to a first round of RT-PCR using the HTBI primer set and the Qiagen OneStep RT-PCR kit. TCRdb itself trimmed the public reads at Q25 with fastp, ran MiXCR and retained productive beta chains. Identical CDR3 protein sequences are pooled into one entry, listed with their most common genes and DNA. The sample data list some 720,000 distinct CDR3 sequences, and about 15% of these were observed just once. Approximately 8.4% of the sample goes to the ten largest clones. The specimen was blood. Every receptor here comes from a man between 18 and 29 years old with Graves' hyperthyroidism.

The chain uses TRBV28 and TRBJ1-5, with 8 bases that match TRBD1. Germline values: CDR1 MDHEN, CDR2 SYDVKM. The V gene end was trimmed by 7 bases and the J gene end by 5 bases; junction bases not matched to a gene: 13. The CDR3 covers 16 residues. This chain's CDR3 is CASTLSPHRGDQPQHF. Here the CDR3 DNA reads TGTGCCAGCACCCTATCCCCCCACAGGGGGGATCAGCCCCAGCATTTT.

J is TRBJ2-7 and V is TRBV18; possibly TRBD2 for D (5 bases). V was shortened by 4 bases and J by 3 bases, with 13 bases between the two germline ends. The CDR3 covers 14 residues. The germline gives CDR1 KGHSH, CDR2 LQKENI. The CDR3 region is CASSQIGGYYEQYF. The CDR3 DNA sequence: TGTGCCAGCTCACAAATCGGCGGGTACTACGAGCAGTACTTC.

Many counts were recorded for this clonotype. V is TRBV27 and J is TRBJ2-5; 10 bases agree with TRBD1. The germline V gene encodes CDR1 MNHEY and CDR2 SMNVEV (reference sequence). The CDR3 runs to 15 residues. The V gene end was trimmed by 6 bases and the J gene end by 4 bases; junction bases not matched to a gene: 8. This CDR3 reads CASSWTGGRRETQYF. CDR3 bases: TGTGCCAGCAGCTGGACAGGGGGTAGGCGAGAGACCCAGTACTTC.

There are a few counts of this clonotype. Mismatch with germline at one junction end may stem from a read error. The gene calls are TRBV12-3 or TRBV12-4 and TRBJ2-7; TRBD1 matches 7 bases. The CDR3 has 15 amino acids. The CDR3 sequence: CASSFISGTDYEQHF. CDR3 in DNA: TGTGCCAGCAGTTTCATTTCCGGGACAGACTACGAGCAGCACTTC.

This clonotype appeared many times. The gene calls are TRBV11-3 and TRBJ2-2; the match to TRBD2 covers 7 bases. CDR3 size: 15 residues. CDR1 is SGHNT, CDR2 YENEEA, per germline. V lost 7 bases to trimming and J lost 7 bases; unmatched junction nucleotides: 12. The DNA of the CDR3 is TGTGCCAGCATATCAAGCGGATGGGGGGGCGGGGAGCTGTTTTTT. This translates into CASISSGWGGGELFF.

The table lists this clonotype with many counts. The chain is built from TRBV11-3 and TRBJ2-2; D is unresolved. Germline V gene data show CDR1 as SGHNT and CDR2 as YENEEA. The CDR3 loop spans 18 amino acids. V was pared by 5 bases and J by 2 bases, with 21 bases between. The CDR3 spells CASSPFPGRGGNTGELFF. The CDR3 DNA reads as TGTGCCAGCAGCCCGTTCCCCGGTCGCGGTGGTAACACCGGGGAGCTGTTTTTT.

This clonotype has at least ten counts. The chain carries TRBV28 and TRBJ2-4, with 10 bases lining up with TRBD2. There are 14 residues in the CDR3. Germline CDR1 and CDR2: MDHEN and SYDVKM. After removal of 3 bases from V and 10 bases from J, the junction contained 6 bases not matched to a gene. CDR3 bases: TGTGCCAGCAGTTTTACAGCGGGAGGGGGGATTCAGTACTTC. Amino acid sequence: CASSFTAGGGIQYF.

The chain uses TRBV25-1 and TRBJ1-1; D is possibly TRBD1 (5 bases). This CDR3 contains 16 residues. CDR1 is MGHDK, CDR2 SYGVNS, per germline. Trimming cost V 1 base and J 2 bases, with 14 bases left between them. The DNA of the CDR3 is TGTGCCAGCAGTGAATCTGGGGGAGGGTTTAACACTGAAGCTTTCTTT. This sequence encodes CASSESGGGFNTEAFF.

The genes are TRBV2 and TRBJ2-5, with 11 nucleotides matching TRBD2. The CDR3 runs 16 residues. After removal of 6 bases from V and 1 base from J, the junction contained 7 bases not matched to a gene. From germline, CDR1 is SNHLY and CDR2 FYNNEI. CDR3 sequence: CASSKLAGEVQETQYF. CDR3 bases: TGTGCCAGCAGCAAACTAGCGGGAGAAGTCCAAGAGACCCAGTACTTC.

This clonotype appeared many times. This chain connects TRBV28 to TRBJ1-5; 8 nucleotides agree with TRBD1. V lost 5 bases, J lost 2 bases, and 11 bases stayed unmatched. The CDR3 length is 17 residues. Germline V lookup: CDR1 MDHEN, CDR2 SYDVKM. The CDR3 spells CASSEGQGWEGNQPQHF. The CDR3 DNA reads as TGTGCCAGCAGTGAAGGACAGGGATGGGAGGGCAATCAGCCCCAGCATTTT.

The CDR3 sequence is CASSQGRGQTAYF. CDR3 in DNA: TGTGCCAGCAGCCAAGGTAGAGGGCAGACTGCGTATTTT. V is TRBV3-1 and J is TRBJ2-3; perhaps TRBD2 as D (5 bases). The CDR3 sequence is 13 residues long. CDR1 and CDR2 from the germline V gene are LGHDT and YNNKEL (reference sequence). V lost 1 base and J lost 14, with 16 bases in between.

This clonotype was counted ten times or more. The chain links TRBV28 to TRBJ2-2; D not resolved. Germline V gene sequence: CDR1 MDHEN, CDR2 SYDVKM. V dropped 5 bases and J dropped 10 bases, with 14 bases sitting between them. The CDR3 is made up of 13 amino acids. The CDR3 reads CASSTPGDEELFF. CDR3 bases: TGTGCCAGCAGTACCCCGGGCGACGAGGAGCTGTTTTTT.

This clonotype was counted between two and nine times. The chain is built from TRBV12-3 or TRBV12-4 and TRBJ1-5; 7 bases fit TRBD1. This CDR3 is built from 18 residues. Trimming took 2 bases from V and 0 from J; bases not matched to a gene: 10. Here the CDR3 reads CASSLTGTDLYSNQPQHF. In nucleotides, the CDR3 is TGTGCCAGCAGTTTAACCGGGACAGACCTCTATAGCAATCAGCCCCAGCATTTT.

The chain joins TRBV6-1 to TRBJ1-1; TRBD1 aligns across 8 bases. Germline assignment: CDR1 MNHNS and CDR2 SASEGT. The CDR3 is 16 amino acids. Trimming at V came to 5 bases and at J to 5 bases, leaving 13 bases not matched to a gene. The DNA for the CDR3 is TGTGCCAGCAGTACCCGGACAGGGCTTGTGACGACTGAAGCTTTCTTT. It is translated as CASSTRTGLVTTEAFF.

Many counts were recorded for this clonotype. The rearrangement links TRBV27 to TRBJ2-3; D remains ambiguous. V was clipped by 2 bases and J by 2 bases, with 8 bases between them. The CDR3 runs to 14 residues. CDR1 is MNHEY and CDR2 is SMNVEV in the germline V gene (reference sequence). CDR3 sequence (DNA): TGTGCCAGCAGTTTAACCAGTAACACAGATACGCAGTATTTT. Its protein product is CASSLTSNTDTQYF.

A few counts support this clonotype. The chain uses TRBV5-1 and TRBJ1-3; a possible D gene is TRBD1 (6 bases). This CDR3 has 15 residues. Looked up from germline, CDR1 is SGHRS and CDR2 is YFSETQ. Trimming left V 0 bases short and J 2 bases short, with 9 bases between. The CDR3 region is CASSLDGGPGNTIYF. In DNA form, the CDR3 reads TGCGCCAGCAGCTTGGATGGGGGGCCTGGAAACACCATATATTTT.

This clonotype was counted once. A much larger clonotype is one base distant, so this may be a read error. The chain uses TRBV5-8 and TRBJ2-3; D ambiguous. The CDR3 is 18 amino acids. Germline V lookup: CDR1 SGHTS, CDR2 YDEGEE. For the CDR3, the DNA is TGTGTCAGCAGCTCGGAGTTGATGGGTGGAGAGTACGCAGATACGCAGTATTTT. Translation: CVSSSELMGGEYADTQYF.

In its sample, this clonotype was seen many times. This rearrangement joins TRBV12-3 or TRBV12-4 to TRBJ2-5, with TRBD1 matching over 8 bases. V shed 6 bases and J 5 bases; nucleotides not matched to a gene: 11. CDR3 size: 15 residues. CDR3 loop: CASRPQGQVLETQYF. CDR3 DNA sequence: TGTGCCAGCAGGCCCCAGGGACAGGTTCTGGAGACCCAGTACTTC.

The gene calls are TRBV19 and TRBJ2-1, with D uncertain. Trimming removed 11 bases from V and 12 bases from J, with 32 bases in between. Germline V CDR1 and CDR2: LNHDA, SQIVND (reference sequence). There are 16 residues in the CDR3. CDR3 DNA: TGTGCCCAGAAAAGAAGGCCCCCTGCGATTTACAAACGGCAGTTCTTC. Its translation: CAQKRRPPAIYKRQFF.

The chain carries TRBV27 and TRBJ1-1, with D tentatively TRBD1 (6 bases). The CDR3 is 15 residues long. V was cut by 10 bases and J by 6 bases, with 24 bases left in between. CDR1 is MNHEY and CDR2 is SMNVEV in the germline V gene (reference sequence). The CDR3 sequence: CAIKLPRTEFSEAFF. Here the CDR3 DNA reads TGTGCCATCAAACTACCCCGGACAGAGTTTTCTGAAGCTTTCTTT.

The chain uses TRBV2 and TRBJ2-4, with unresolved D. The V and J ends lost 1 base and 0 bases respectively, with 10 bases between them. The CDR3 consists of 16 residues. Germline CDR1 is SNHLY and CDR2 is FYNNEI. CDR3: CASSEDRPGAKNIQYF. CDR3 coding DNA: TGTGCCAGCAGTGAAGACCGACCAGGAGCCAAAAACATTCAGTACTTC.

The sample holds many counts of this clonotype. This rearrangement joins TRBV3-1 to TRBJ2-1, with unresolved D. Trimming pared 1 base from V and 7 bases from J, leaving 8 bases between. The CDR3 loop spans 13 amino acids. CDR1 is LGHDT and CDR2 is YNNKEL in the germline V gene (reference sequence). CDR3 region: CASSQVLGNEQFF. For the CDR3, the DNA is TGTGCCAGCAGCCAAGTTCTCGGGAATGAGCAGTTCTTC.

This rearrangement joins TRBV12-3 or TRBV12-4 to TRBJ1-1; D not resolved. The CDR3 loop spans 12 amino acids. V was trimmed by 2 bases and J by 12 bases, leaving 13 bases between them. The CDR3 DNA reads TGTGCCAGCAGTTTATTTGCTGGGGAGCCTTTCTTT. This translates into CASSLFAGEPFF.

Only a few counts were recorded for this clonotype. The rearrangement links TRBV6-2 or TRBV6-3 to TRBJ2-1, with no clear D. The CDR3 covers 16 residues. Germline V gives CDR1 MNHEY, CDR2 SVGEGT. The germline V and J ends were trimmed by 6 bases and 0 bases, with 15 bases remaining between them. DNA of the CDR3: TGTGCCAGCAGCCTTGTGAGCGCCCGCTCCTACAATGAGCAGTTCTTC. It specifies CASSLVSARSYNEQFF.

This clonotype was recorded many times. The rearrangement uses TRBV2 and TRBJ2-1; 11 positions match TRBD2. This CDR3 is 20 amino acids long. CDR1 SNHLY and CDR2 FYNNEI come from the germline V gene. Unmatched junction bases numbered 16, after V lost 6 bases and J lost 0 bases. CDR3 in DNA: TGTGCCAGCAGCCCCAGGGGGCGTCTAGCGGGAGGCCACTCCTACAATGAGCAGTTCTTC. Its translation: CASSPRGRLAGGHSYNEQFF.